The 10 T cell receptor beta chains presented below share a single source sample, sequenced in a study of T cell changes during pregnancy in multiple sclerosis. TCRdb keeps only in-frame clones here, not all; method: immunoSEQ multiplex PCR. The data show under 65,000 clones, around nine tenths seen once. This material consisted of peripheral blood, taken in the first trimester of pregnancy. The receptors were gathered from a female donor in good health, enrolled as a control in a pregnancy study.

Written as DNA, the CDR3 is TGTGCCAGCAGCTGGGGACTAGCAGAGGAGACCCAGTACTTC. This codes for CASSWGLAEETQYF. The chain is built from TRBV5-4 and TRBJ2-5; TRBD2 aligns across 9 bases. This CDR3 has 14 amino acids. Germline CDR1 is SGHNT and CDR2 is YYREEE (reference sequence). V lost 3 bases and J lost 5; bases outside the gene matches: 5.

V usage is TRBV7-9 and J usage is TRBJ2-1, with a possible D match to TRBD1 (5 bases). The germline V gene has CDR1 SEHNR and CDR2 FQNEAQ (reference sequence). V lost 6 bases and J lost 5, with 11 bases in between. This CDR3 has 13 amino acids. The CDR3: CASRLSGNNEQFF. CDR3 sequence (DNA): TGTGCCAGCAGGCTCTCAGGGAACAATGAGCAGTTCTTC. The whole variable domain, filled in from reference TRBV7-9 and TRBJ2-1, reads DTGVSQNPRHKITKRGQNVTFRCDPISEHNRLYWYRQTLGQGPEFLTYFQNEAQLEKSRLLSDRFSAERPKGSFSTLEIQRTEQGDSAMYLCASRLSGNNEQFFGPGTRLTVL.

This chain links TRBV5-1 with TRBJ1-2; a weak D match, TRBD1 (5 bases). The CDR3 contains 16 residues. With 7 bases removed from V and 4 bases from J, the gap between germline ends came to 23 bases. Germline loops: CDR1 SGHRS, CDR2 YFSETQ. CDR3 in amino acids: CASGGDPARSSYGYTF. CDR3 DNA: TGCGCCAGCGGAGGGGATCCGGCGCGGAGCAGCTATGGCTACACCTTC.

The chain combines TRBV5-6 with TRBJ2-7, with D possibly matching TRBD1 (6 bases). The V gene lost 1 base and the J gene lost 4 bases, with 12 bases spanning the gap. Germline V gives CDR1 SGHDT, CDR2 YYEEEE. CDR3 length equals 14 residues. The CDR3 coding sequence is TGTGCCAGCAGCTTGACAGGGCTGAAATACGAGCAGTACTTC. It specifies CASSLTGLKYEQYF.

This chain joins TRBV7-8 and TRBJ2-3; a weak D match, TRBD2 (6 bases). CDR1 and CDR2 from the germline V gene are SGHVS and FQNEAQ. The CDR3 spans 15 residues. Trimming shortened V by 0 bases and J by 1 base, and 8 bases separated the two germline ends. CDR3: CASSLASGGTDTQYF. The CDR3 nucleotides are TGTGCCAGCAGCTTAGCTTCGGGGGGCACAGATACGCAGTATTTT.

The gene calls are TRBV6-1 and TRBJ1-5, with D perhaps TRBD1 (6 bases). Looked up from germline, CDR1 is MNHNS and CDR2 is SASEGT. The ends were cut back, 3 bases at V and 3 bases at J, with 12 bases in the middle. This CDR3 region has 15 residues. CDR3 nucleotide sequence: TGTGCCAGCAGTGATCCCAGGGGCGTCAATCAGCCCCAGCATTTT. Its protein product is CASSDPRGVNQPQHF.

In regard to this clone: The sample holds other DNA sequences that translate to the same CDR3. The V gene is TRBV5-8, the J gene TRBJ1-5, with no clear D. Looked up from germline, CDR1 is SGHTS and CDR2 is YDEGEE. The CDR3 consists of 15 residues. The germline V and J ends were trimmed by 5 bases and 0 bases, with 12 bases remaining between them. The CDR3 here is CASRLGSYSNQPQHF. The CDR3 DNA follows: TGTGCCAGCAGACTAGGGAGTTATAGCAATCAGCCCCAGCATTTT. Combining the CDR3 with reference TRBV5-8 and TRBJ1-5 gives the whole variable domain EAGVTQSPTHLIKTRGQQATLRCSPISGHTSVYWYQQALGLGLQFLLWYDEGEERNRGNFPPRFSGRQFPNYSSELNVNALELEDSALYLCASRLGSYSNQPQHFGDGTRLSIL.

The chain couples TRBV6-5 to TRBJ1-1, with 9 positions matching TRBD1. The trim removed 1 base at V and 5 bases at J, leaving 5 bases unmatched. CDR1 and CDR2 from the germline V gene are MNHEY and SVGAGI. The CDR3 loop spans 15 amino acids. As DNA, the CDR3 is TGTGCCAGCAGTTACTGGGACAGGGATACAACTGAAGCTTTCTTT. Its protein is CASSYWDRDTTEAFF.

In this sample, this clone turned up once. This sequence joins TRBV19 and TRBJ2-2, with 11 bases fitting TRBD2. This CDR3 spans 17 amino acids. V was clipped by 1 base and J by 7 bases; unmatched bases: 8. CDR1 is LNHDA and CDR2 is SQIVND in the germline V gene (reference sequence). CDR3 loop: CASSIVASGRLGGELFF. CDR3 DNA sequence: TGTGCCAGTAGTATAGTGGCTAGCGGGAGGTTAGGCGGGGAGCTGTTTTTT.

The chain recombines TRBV7-2 with TRBJ2-7; 10 bases match TRBD2. The J segment lost 7 bases and the V segment lost 2 bases, leaving 5 bases of the junction unmatched. Germline CDR1 reads SGHTA; CDR2 reads FQGNSA. This CDR3 has 14 residues. The CDR3 nucleotides read TGTGCCAGCAGCTTAAGTAGCGGGGGGTATGAGCAGTACTTC. Translation gives CASSLSSGGYEQYF.